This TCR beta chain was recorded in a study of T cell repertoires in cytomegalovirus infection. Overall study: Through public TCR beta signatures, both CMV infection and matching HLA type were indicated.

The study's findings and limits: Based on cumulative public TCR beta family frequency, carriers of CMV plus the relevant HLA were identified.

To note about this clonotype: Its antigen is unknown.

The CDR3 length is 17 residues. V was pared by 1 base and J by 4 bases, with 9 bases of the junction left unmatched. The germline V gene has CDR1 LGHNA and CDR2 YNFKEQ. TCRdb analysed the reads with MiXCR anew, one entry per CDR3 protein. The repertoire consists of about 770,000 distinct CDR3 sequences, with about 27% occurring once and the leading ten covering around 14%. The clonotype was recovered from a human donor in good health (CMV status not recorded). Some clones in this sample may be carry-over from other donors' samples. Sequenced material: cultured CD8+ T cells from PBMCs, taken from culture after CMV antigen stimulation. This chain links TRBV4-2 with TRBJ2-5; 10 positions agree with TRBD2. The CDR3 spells CASSQVGAGGPGETQYF. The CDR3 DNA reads TGTGCCAGCAGCCAAGTTGGAGCGGGGGGGCCAGGAGAGACCCAGTACTTC.